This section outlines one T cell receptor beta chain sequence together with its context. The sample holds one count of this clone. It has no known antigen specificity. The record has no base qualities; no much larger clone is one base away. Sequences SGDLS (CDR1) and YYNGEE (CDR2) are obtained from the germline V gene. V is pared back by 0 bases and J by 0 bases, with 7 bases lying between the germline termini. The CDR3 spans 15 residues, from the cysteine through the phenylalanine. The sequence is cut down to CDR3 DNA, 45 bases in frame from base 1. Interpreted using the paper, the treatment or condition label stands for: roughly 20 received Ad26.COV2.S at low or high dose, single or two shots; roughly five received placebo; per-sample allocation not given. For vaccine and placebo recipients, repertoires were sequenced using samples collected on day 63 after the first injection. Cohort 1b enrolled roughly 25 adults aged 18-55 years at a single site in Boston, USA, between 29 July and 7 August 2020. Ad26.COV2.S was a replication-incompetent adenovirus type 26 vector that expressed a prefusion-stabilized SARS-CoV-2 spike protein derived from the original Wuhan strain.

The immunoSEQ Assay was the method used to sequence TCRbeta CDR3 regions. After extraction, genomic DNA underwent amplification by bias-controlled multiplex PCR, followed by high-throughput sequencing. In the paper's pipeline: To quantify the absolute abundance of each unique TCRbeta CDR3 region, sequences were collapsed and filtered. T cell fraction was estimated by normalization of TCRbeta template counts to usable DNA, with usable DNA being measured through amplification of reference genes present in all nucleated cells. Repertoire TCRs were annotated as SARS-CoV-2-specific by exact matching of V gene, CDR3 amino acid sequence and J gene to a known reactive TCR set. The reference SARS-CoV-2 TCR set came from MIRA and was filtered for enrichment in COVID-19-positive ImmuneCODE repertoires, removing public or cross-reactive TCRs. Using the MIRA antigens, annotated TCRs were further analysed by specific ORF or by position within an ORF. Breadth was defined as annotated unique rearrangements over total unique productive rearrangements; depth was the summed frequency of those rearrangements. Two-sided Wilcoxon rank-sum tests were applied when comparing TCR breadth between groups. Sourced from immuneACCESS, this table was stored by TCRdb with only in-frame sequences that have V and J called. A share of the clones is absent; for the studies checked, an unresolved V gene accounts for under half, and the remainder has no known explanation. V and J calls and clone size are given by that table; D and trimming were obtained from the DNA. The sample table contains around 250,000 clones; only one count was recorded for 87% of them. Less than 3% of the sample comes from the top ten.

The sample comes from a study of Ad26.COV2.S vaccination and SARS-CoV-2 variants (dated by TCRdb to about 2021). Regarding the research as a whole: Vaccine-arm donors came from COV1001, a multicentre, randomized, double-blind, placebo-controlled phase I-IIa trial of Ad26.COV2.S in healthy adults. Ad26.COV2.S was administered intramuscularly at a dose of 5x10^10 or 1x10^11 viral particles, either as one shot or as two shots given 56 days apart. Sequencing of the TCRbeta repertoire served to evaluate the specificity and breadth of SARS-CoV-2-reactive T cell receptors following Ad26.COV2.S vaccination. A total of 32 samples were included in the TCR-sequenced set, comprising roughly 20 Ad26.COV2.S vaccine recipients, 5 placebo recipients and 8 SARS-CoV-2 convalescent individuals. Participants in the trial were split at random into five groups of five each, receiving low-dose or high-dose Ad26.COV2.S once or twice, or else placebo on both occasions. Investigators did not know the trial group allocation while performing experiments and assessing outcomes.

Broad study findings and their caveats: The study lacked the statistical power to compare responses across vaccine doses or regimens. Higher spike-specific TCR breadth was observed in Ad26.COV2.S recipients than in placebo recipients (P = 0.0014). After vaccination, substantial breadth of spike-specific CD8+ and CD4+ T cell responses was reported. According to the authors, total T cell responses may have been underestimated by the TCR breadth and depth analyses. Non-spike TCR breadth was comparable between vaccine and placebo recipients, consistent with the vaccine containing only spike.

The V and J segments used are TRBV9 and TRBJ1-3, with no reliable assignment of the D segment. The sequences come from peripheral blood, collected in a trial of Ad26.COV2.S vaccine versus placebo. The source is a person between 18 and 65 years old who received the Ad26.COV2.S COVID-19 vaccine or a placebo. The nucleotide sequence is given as TGTGCCAGCAGCGTAGCGGCGATCTCTGGAAACACCATATATTTT. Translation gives CASSVAAISGNTIYF.